These 9 T cell receptor beta chains originate from one sample sequenced in a study of blood T cell repertoires in COVID-19 (dated by TCRdb to 2018 to 2020). Libraries were prepared through the immunoSEQ multiplex PCR assay. TCRdb holds this immuneACCESS table with in-frame rearrangements only. Some clones are missing; in checked studies, unresolved V genes explain under half, and the rest has no known cause. The sample includes 200,000 to 300,000 clones, with roughly nine tenths observed a single time. 3.5% to 4.5% of the sample rests with the top ten. The sequenced material came from peripheral blood. The receptors derive from a man in his sixties who had recovered from COVID-19.

This clone was detected only a few times. V usage is TRBV7-3 and J usage is TRBJ1-2; D call uncertain. Per germline, CDR1 SGHTA and CDR2 FQGTGA. This CDR3 contains 13 residues. Between the trimmed V and J ends, which lost 5 bases and 7 bases, there was a span of 14 bases. The CDR3 spells CASSRDSAGGYTF. The CDR3 DNA reads as TGTGCCAGCAGCCGGGATTCTGCAGGTGGCTACACCTTC.

The chain employs TRBV4-2 and TRBJ2-2, with 7 bases identical to TRBD1. After removal of 4 bases from V and 0 bases from J, the junction contained 2 bases not matched to a gene. Per germline, CDR1 LGHNA and CDR2 YNFKEQ. The CDR3 runs 15 residues. The CDR3 loop reads CASSLGTANTGELFF. The CDR3 DNA sequence: TGTGCCAGCAGCCTCGGGACAGCGAACACCGGGGAGCTGTTTTTT.

The J gene is TRBJ2-2, the V gene TRBV5-1; 7 nucleotides agree with TRBD1. CDR1 and CDR2 from the germline V gene are SGHRS and YFSETQ. Trimming took 1 base from V and 6 from J; bases not matched to a gene: 3. There are 14 residues in the CDR3. The CDR3 DNA sequence: TGCGCCAGCAGCTTGAGCACAGGGGCCGGGGAGCTGTTTTTT. Amino acids: CASSLSTGAGELFF. Based on the CDR3 plus reference TRBV5-1 and TRBJ2-2, the full variable domain is KAGVTQTPRYLIKTRGQQVTLSCSPISGHRSVSWYQQTPGQGLQFLFEYFSETQRNKGNFPGRFSGRQFSNSRSEMNVSTLELGDSALYLCASSLSTGAGELFFGEGSRLTVL.

This clone was seen just once. This rearrangement joins TRBV3-1 (or the pseudogene TRBV3-2) to TRBJ2-1, with 7 bases lining up with TRBD1. Germline CDR1 is LGHDT and CDR2 is YNNKEL (reference sequence). The CDR3 is 19 amino acids. Losses at the gene ends were 4 bases for V and 4 bases for J; bases not matched to a gene: 19. This chain's CDR3 is CASSPTPVLRQGEYNEQFF. CDR3 DNA: TGTGCCAGCAGCCCGACCCCCGTACTTAGGCAGGGGGAGTACAATGAGCAGTTCTTC.

This chain links TRBV5-1 with TRBJ2-2; D perhaps matches TRBD1 (6 bases). Between the trimmed V and J ends, which lost 0 bases and 0 bases, there was a span of 9 bases. Germline V lookup: CDR1 SGHRS, CDR2 YFSETQ. The CDR3 runs 16 residues. This CDR3 reads CASSLGQGPNTGELFF. CDR3 nucleotides: TGCGCCAGCAGCTTGGGGCAGGGGCCGAACACCGGGGAGCTGTTTTTT.

The chain is built from TRBV6-1 and TRBJ2-1; D perhaps matches TRBD2 (5 bases). CDR1 is MNHNS, CDR2 SASEGT, per germline. V was clipped by 1 base and J by 5 bases, with 18 bases between them. The CDR3 runs to 17 residues. Here the CDR3 DNA reads TGTGCCAGCAGTGAAGAGGCCGCGGGTCGACTTCACAATGAGCAGTTCTTC. Encoded protein: CASSEEAAGRLHNEQFF.

The rearrangement uses TRBV5-4 and TRBJ1-1; 8 positions agree with TRBD1. There are 15 residues in the CDR3. CDR1 and CDR2 from the germline V gene are SGHNT and YYREEE (reference sequence). Trimming cost V 4 bases and J 1 base; bases outside gene matches: 6. CDR3 residues: CASSPQTGENTEAFF. The DNA for the CDR3 is TGTGCCAGCAGCCCGCAGACAGGGGAGAACACTGAAGCTTTCTTT.

About this clone: The junction departs from the called germline gene at one end, perhaps through a read error. The J gene is TRBJ1-3, the V gene TRBV6-4; 7 positions match TRBD1. This CDR3 has 11 amino acids. The germline V gene has CDR1 MRHNA and CDR2 SNTAGT. For the CDR3, the DNA is TGTGCCAGCAGTGACTACCGGGACAGCAGATTT. It translates to CASSDYRDSRF.

The chain carries TRBV18 and TRBJ1-3; D uncertain. V lost 3 bases, J lost 3 bases, and 15 bases lay in between. Germline V lookup: CDR1 KGHSH, CDR2 LQKENI. The CDR3 contains 16 residues. CDR3 region: CASSPVKDLGGNTIYF. The CDR3 nucleotides read TGTGCCAGCTCACCTGTAAAGGATCTAGGTGGAAACACCATATATTTT.